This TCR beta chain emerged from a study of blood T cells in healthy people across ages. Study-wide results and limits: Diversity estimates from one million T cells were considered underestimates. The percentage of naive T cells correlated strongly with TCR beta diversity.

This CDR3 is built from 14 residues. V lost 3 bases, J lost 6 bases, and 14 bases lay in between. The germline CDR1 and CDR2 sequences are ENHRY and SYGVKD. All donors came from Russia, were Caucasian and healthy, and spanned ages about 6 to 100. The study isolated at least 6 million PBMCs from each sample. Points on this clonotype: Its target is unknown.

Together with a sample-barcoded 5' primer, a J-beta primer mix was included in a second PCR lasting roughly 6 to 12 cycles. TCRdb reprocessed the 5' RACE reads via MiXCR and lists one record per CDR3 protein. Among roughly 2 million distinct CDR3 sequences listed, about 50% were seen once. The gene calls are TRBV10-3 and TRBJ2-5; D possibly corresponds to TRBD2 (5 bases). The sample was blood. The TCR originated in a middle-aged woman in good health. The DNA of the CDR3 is TGTGCCATCAGTGAATTCGTCGGGGAACAGACCCAGTACTTC. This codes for CAISEFVGEQTQYF.